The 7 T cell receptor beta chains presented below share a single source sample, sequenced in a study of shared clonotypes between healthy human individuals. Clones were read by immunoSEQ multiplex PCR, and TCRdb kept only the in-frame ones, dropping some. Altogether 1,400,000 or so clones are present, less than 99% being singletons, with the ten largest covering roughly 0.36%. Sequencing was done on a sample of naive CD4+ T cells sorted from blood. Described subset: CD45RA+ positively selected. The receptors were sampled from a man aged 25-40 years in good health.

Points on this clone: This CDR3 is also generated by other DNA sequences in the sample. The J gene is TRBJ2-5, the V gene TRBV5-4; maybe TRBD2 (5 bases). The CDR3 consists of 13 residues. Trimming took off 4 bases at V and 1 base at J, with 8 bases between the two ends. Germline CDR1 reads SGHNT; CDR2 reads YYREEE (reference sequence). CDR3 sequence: CASSLGVQETQYF. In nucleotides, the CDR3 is TGTGCCAGCAGCCTCGGGGTCCAAGAGACCCAGTACTTC. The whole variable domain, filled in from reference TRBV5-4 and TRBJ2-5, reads ETGVTQSPTHLIKTRGQQVTLRCSSQSGHNTVSWYQQALGQGPQFIFQYYREEENGRGNFPPRFSGLQFPNYSSELNVNALELDDSALYLCASSLGVQETQYFGPGTRLLVL.

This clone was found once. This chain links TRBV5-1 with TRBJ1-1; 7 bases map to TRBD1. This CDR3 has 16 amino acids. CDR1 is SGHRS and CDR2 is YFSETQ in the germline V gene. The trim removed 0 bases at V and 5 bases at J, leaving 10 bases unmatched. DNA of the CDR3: TGCGCCAGCAGCTTGGAGGTGGGGGGACAGCTTACTGAAGCTTTCTTT. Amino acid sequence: CASSLEVGGQLTEAFF.

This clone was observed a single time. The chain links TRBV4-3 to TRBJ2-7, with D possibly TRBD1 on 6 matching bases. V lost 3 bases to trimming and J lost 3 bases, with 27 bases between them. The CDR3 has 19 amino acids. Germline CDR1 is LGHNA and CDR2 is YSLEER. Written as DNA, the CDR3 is TGCGCCAGCAGCCATTCATTCGCCCTGGGACAAGCGACGAGCTACGAGCAGTACTTC. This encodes CASSHSFALGQATSYEQYF.

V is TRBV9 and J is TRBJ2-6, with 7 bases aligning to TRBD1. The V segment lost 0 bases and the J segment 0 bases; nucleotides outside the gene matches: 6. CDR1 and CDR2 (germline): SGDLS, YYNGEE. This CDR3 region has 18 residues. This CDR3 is CASSVAQGHYSGANVLTF. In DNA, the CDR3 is TGTGCCAGCAGCGTAGCACAGGGGCATTACTCTGGGGCCAACGTCCTGACTTTC.

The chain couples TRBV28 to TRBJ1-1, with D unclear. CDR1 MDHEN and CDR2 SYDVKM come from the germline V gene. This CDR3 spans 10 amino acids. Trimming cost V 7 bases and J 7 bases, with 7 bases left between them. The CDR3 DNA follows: TGTGCCAGCATCTCAAGTGAAGCTTTCTTT. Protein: CASISSEAFF.

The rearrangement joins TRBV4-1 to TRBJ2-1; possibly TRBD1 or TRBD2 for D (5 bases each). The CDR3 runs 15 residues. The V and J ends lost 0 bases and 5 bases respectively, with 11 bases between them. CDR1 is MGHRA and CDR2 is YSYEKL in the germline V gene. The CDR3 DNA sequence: TGCGCCAGCAGCCAAGATTATGGGGGAAACAATGAGCAGTTCTTC. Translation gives CASSQDYGGNNEQFF.

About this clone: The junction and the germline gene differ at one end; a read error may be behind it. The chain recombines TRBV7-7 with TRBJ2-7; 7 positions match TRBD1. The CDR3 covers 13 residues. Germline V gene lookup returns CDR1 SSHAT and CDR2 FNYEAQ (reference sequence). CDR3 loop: CASSPGQNYEQYF. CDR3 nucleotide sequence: TGTGCTAGCAGCCCGGGACAGAACTACGAGCAGTACTTC.